One and the same sample provided the 17 T cell receptor beta chains below, sequenced in a study of cytomegalovirus exposure and HLA in healthy donors. The study ran its PCR with 60 Vbeta and 13 Jbeta primers. Assay used: immunoSEQ multiplex PCR; TCRdb lists only in-frame clones, some missing. This sample carries 220,000 or so clones, 65% to 85% of them seen once, and the ten largest clones take around 1.7%. Specimen: PBMCs. These receptors were obtained from a man aged 50-59 years in good health and CMV-seronegative.

This clone was found once. This CDR3 is CASSQTGDNYGYTF. The CDR3 DNA sequence: TGTGCCAGTAGTCAGACAGGCGATAACTATGGCTACACCTTC. This chain connects TRBV19 to TRBJ1-2; the D gene is possibly TRBD1 (6 bases). Trimming took 5 bases from V and 1 from J, leaving 11 bases between them. The CDR3 runs 14 residues. Germline-derived CDR1 and CDR2 are LNHDA and SQIVND (reference sequence).

The chain couples TRBV5-6 to TRBJ2-5; the D gene is possibly TRBD1 (6 bases). With the DNA end fitting TRBJ2-7 better, the J assignment may be wrong. Germline V gene sequence: CDR1 SGHDT, CDR2 YYEEEE. The CDR3 is 14 amino acids. The CDR3 DNA reads TGTGCCAGCAGCCCGGTGGACAGACCCTACGAGCAGTACTTC. Encoded protein: CASSPVDRPYEQYF.

The chain is built from TRBV7-2 and TRBJ2-7, with 7 positions matching TRBD1. The CDR3 runs to 14 residues. Germline V gives CDR1 SGHTA, CDR2 FQGNSA. V gave up 3 bases and J gave up 2 bases; unmatched junction bases: 4. This chain's CDR3 is CASSFTGTAYEQYF. The CDR3 DNA reads as TGTGCCAGCAGCTTTACCGGGACAGCCTACGAGCAGTACTTC.

This rearrangement joins TRBV6-5 to TRBJ2-7; 7 bases match TRBD2. With 6 bases clipped from V and 6 bases from J, the junction kept 11 bases outside the gene matches. Germline loops: CDR1 MNHEY, CDR2 SVGAGI. The CDR3 has 14 residues. The CDR3 is CASRQTGGVVEQYF. The CDR3, as DNA: TGTGCCAGCAGGCAGACGGGGGGAGTGGTCGAGCAGTACTTC.

The genes are TRBV14 and TRBJ2-5; D may be TRBD2 (6 bases). Trimming left V 4 bases short and J 1 base short, with 13 bases between. CDR3 length: 15 amino acids. Germline CDR1 reads SGHDN; CDR2 reads FVKESK. The CDR3 loop is CASSLRTTFQETQYF. The CDR3 DNA is TGTGCCAGCAGCCTTCGGACTACCTTCCAAGAGACCCAGTACTTC.

This chain uses TRBV18 with TRBJ2-7, with 11 bases matching TRBD2. The germline CDR1 and CDR2 sequences are KGHSH and LQKENI. The junction had 6 bases not matched to a gene; V was cut back by 4 bases and J by 4 bases. The CDR3 is 15 amino acids. The CDR3 region has the DNA TGTGCCAGCTCACAAGGGACTAGCGGACCATACGAGCAGTACTTC. Translation gives CASSQGTSGPYEQYF. Supplemented by reference TRBV18 and TRBJ2-7, the full variable domain reads NAGVMQNPRHLVRRRGQEARLRCSPMKGHSHVYWYRQLPEEGLKFMVYLQKENIIDESGMPKERFSAEFPKEGPSILRIQQVVRGDSAAYFCASSQGTSGPYEQYFGPGTRLTVT.

This clone was seen just once. The rearrangement uses TRBV2 and TRBJ2-7; no firm D call. Trimming shortened V by 7 bases and J by 4 bases, and 20 bases separated the two germline ends. CDR1 and CDR2 from the germline V gene are SNHLY and FYNNEI. The CDR3 totals 15 residues. This CDR3 is CASIPFARGIYEQYF. Here the CDR3 DNA reads TGTGCCAGCATTCCGTTTGCGAGAGGTATTTACGAGCAGTACTTC.

The rearrangement links TRBV28 to TRBJ2-3, with TRBD2 matching over 8 bases. Germline V CDR1 and CDR2: MDHEN, SYDVKM. CDR3 length: 17 amino acids. The V and J ends lost 1 base and 1 base, in that order; junction bases with no gene match: 7. The CDR3: CASSLSVALAGTDTQYF. The CDR3 DNA follows: TGTGCCAGCAGTTTATCGGTCGCACTAGCGGGCACAGATACGCAGTATTTT.

The gene calls are TRBV28 and TRBJ2-5; D perhaps matches TRBD2 (6 bases). Per germline, CDR1 MDHEN and CDR2 SYDVKM. Trimming shortened V by 10 bases and J by 5 bases, and 14 bases separated the two germline ends. The CDR3 runs 12 residues. Here the CDR3 reads CATWDSGETQYF. The CDR3 DNA reads as TGTGCCACCTGGGACTCTGGGGAGACCCAGTACTTC.

The V and J genes are TRBV6-5 and TRBJ1-5, with a tentative D call TRBD1 (6 bases). The CDR3 spans 15 residues. Trimming cost V 6 bases and J 1 base, with 13 bases left between them. CDR1 MNHEY and CDR2 SVGAGI come from the germline V gene. Written as DNA, the CDR3 is TGTGCCAGCAGCCCCGAGGGGGGGAGCAATCAGCCCCAGCATTTT. This codes for CASSPEGGSNQPQHF.

This chain links TRBV27 with TRBJ2-7; D perhaps matches TRBD2 (5 bases). This CDR3 comprises 15 residues. V lost 2 bases and J lost 1, with 12 bases in between. Germline CDR1 and CDR2: MNHEY and SMNVEV (reference sequence). The DNA of the CDR3 is TGTGCCAGCAGTTTAGCGAGTGGAGGATCCTACGAGCAGTACTTC. Amino acid sequence: CASSLASGGSYEQYF.

V usage is TRBV19 and J usage is TRBJ2-7, with 14 positions matching TRBD2. Looked up from germline, CDR1 is LNHDA and CDR2 is SQIVND (reference sequence). With V trimmed by 5 bases and J by 5 bases, 8 bases remained unmatched. This CDR3 region has 16 residues. CDR3 in DNA: TGTGCCAGTAGTCGGACTAGCGGGAGGATCGTCCACGAGCAGTACTTC. This encodes CASSRTSGRIVHEQYF.

The chain combines TRBV27 with TRBJ1-5, with D possibly TRBD1 on 6 matching bases. Per germline, CDR1 MNHEY and CDR2 SMNVEV (reference sequence). The CDR3 loop spans 13 amino acids. V lost 2 bases to trimming and J lost 7 bases, with 9 bases between them. The CDR3 bases are TGTGCCAGCAGTTTAGGTAGGGGGCAGCCCCAGCATTTT. Translating it yields CASSLGRGQPQHF.

The V call is TRBV12-5, the J call TRBJ1-2, with 7 bases aligning to TRBD1. Unmatched junction bases numbered 8, after V lost 0 bases and J lost 4 bases. The CDR3 spans 16 residues. The germline V gene encodes CDR1 LGHNT and CDR2 FRNRAP. Here the CDR3 reads CASGLVLRGPGYGYTF. The CDR3 DNA sequence: TGTGCTAGTGGTTTGGTACTGAGGGGGCCGGGCTATGGCTACACCTTC. Based on the CDR3 plus reference TRBV12-5 and TRBJ1-2, the full variable domain is DARVTQTPRHKVTEMGQEVTMRCQPILGHNTVFWYRQTMMQGLELLAYFRNRAPLDDSGMPKDRFSAEMPDATLATLKIQPSEPRDSAVYFCASGLVLRGPGYGYTFGSGTRLTVV.

V usage is TRBV5-1 and J usage is TRBJ1-4; TRBD1 aligns across 7 bases. Germline CDR1 is SGHRS and CDR2 is YFSETQ. V shed 4 bases, J shed 7 bases, and the junction held 4 bases outside the gene matches. The CDR3 is 13 residues long. CDR3 region: CASSGGTVEKLFF. CDR3 DNA sequence: TGCGCCAGCAGCGGCGGGACAGTTGAAAAACTGTTTTTT.

This clone came up a few times. This sequence joins TRBV5-6 and TRBJ1-5, with 8 bases that match TRBD1. This CDR3 is 15 amino acids long. V lost 4 bases to trimming and J lost 6 bases; unmatched junction nucleotides: 9. CDR1 SGHDT and CDR2 YYEEEE come from the germline V gene. This CDR3 is CASSRSGGAGQPQHF. Here the CDR3 DNA reads TGTGCCAGCAGCCGATCAGGGGGCGCGGGTCAGCCCCAGCATTTT.

Note on this clone: One end of the junction does not line up with germline, which may come from a read error. V and J are TRBV27 and TRBJ2-7; 11 bases align to TRBD2. The CDR3 totals 16 residues. Germline CDR1 reads MNHEY; CDR2 reads SMNVEV (reference sequence). CDR3 region: CASSLGLAGSSYERYF. The CDR3 region has the DNA TGTGCCAGCAGTTTAGGACTAGCGGGTAGCTCCTACGAGCGGTACTTC.